One and the same sample provided the 26 T cell receptor beta chains below, sequenced in a study of T-cell memory formation after mild COVID-19. TCRdb used MiXCR to reprocess the 5' RACE reads, holding one entry per CDR3 protein. This table holds about 350,000 distinct CDR3 sequences, 12% to 15% found once. The material sequenced was PBMCs or a T cell subset sorted from them (not recorded which). Receptors originate from a man between 18 and 35 years old who had mild COVID-19 (a few samples of this study predate the infection). Cell type and time point are not known.

The chain is built from TRBV12-3 or TRBV12-4 and TRBJ1-1; TRBD1 matches at 8 bases. The CDR3 runs 14 residues. Trimming took 6 bases from V and 4 from J; bases not matched to a gene: 7. Written as DNA, the CDR3 is TGTGCCAGCAGAGCGATACAGGGGGGCACTGAAGCTTTCTTT. Translating gives CASRAIQGGTEAFF.

The chain links TRBV5-1 to TRBJ2-6; D gene uncertain. CDR3 length: 16 amino acids. Germline CDR1 reads SGHRS; CDR2 reads YFSETQ. V lost 6 bases, J lost 1 base, and 14 bases lay in between. The CDR3 protein is CASNSDGPSGANVLTF. The CDR3 DNA sequence: TGCGCCAGCAACTCGGACGGACCGTCTGGGGCCAACGTCCTGACTTTC.

This chain connects TRBV6-6 to TRBJ2-3; TRBD2 might be the D (6 bases). Germline CDR1 reads MNHNY; CDR2 reads SVGAGI (reference sequence). This CDR3 comprises 15 residues. V lost 4 bases and J 7 bases, leaving 18 bases between the germline ends. This CDR3 reads CASSSNLAFRNTQYF. In nucleotides, the CDR3 is TGTGCCAGCAGTTCAAATCTAGCGTTTCGAAATACGCAGTATTTT.

This clonotype was counted many times. The chain carries TRBV7-3 and TRBJ1-2, with D perhaps TRBD1 (5 bases). Germline V gives CDR1 SGHTA, CDR2 FQGTGA. V was cut by 6 bases and J by 3 bases, with 11 bases left in between. This CDR3 comprises 13 residues. CDR3: CASRRGLDYGYTF. The CDR3, as DNA: TGTGCCAGCAGACGGGGCTTAGACTATGGCTACACCTTC.

This clonotype was seen only a few times. This rearrangement joins TRBV7-2 to TRBJ2-7; 8 positions agree with TRBD2. The V gene end was trimmed by 0 bases and the J gene end by 5 bases; junction bases not matched to a gene: 6. Germline-derived CDR1 and CDR2 are SGHTA and FQGNSA. The CDR3 sequence is 15 residues long. Written as DNA, the CDR3 is TGTGCCAGCAGCTTAGCCTTCAGCGGGAGCCACGAGCAGTACGTC. It codes for CASSLAFSGSHEQYV.

This clonotype was recorded a few times. The chain has TRBV5-1 and TRBJ2-7, with D perhaps TRBD1 or TRBD2 (5 bases each). This CDR3 is 14 amino acids long. Trimming removed 0 bases from V and 2 bases from J, with 9 bases in between. The germline V gene has CDR1 SGHRS and CDR2 YFSETQ. The DNA for the CDR3 is TGCGCCAGCAGCTTGGGAGGGACCACCTACGAGCAGTACGTC. It specifies CASSLGGTTYEQYV.

The chain couples TRBV6-2 or TRBV6-3 to TRBJ2-1; possible D gene TRBD2, 6 bases. Germline CDR1 and CDR2: MNHEY and SVGEGT. The CDR3 is 12 residues long. Trimming removed 6 bases from V and 9 bases from J, with 12 bases in between. This chain's CDR3 is CASSPGVGEQFF. The CDR3 DNA follows: TGTGCCAGCAGCCCGGGGGTCGGTGAGCAGTTCTTC.

CDR3 residues: CAISDRLAGNTGELFF. In DNA form, the CDR3 reads TGTGCCATCAGTGATCGGCTAGCGGGGAACACCGGGGAGCTGTTTTTT. V and J are TRBV10-3 and TRBJ2-2, with 8 bases matching TRBD2. V was clipped by 3 bases and J by 1 base; unmatched bases: 4. The V gene's germline CDR1 is ENHRY and CDR2 SYGVKD. There are 16 residues in the CDR3.

The chain joins TRBV7-9 to TRBJ2-5; no firm D call. V was pared by 5 bases and J by 5 bases, with 15 bases between. The V gene's germline CDR1 is SEHNR and CDR2 FQNEAQ (reference sequence). CDR3 length: 14 amino acids. The CDR3 DNA reads TGTGCCAGCAGCCAACGCCCCTACGGGGAGACCCAGTACTTC. Translating it yields CASSQRPYGETQYF.

This clonotype has more than one count but fewer than ten. The rearrangement joins TRBV7-9 to TRBJ1-2; 7 bases agree with TRBD1. The CDR3 consists of 16 residues. From germline, CDR1 is SEHNR and CDR2 FQNEAQ (reference sequence). V lost 5 bases and J lost 0; bases outside the gene matches: 9. Written as DNA, the CDR3 is TGTGCCAGCAGCCTCCTATCAGGGGGGACTAACTATGGCTACACCTTC. It encodes CASSLLSGGTNYGYTF. Using reference TRBV7-9 and TRBJ1-2 for the parts outside the CDR3, the full variable domain is DTGVSQNPRHKITKRGQNVTFRCDPISEHNRLYWYRQTLGQGPEFLTYFQNEAQLEKSRLLSDRFSAERPKGSFSTLEIQRTEQGDSAMYLCASSLLSGGTNYGYTFGSGTRLTVV.

In this sample, this clonotype turned up a few times. J is TRBJ2-4 and V is TRBV3-1; D may correspond to TRBD1 or TRBD2 (5 bases each). The CDR3 is made up of 13 amino acids. Germline loops: CDR1 LGHDT, CDR2 YNNKEL (reference sequence). V was clipped by 1 base and J by 7 bases, with 8 bases between them. Here the CDR3 DNA reads TGTGCCAGCAGCCAAGGGGACCGGAACATTCAGTACTTC. It translates to CASSQGDRNIQYF.

There are a few counts of this clonotype. J is TRBJ2-1 and V is TRBV7-9, with D perhaps TRBD2 (6 bases). The CDR3 has 15 residues. Trimming took off 4 bases at V and 3 bases at J, with 13 bases between the two ends. Germline V gene lookup returns CDR1 SEHNR and CDR2 FQNEAQ (reference sequence). The CDR3 nucleotides read TGTGCCAGCAGCTCCCTCGGGCGGGGCTACAATGAGCAGTTCTTC. This sequence encodes CASSSLGRGYNEQFF.

The table lists this clonotype with a few counts. The chain employs TRBV10-3 and TRBJ2-7; D is possibly TRBD2 (5 bases). Germline V gives CDR1 ENHRY, CDR2 SYGVKD. The CDR3 extends over 14 amino acids. Deletions cut 10 bases from V and 2 bases from J, with 18 bases between. The CDR3 sequence: CATSRAGPAYEQYV. CDR3 DNA: TGTGCCACTTCGAGGGCGGGTCCCGCCTACGAGCAGTACGTC.

A few counts support this clonotype. The chain is built from TRBV2 and TRBJ1-1, with a weak D call TRBD1 (6 bases). This CDR3 has 13 residues. The germline V gene has CDR1 SNHLY and CDR2 FYNNEI. V was trimmed by 6 bases and J by 4 bases, leaving 12 bases between them. This CDR3 reads CASSPGGATEAFF. The CDR3 coding sequence is TGTGCCAGCAGCCCCGGGGGGGCCACTGAAGCTTTCTTT.

The rearrangement uses TRBV2 and TRBJ2-5, with no clear D. Germline lookup yields CDR1 SNHLY and CDR2 FYNNEI. V was cut by 5 bases and J by 0 bases, with 13 bases left in between. The CDR3 extends over 15 amino acids. CDR3 sequence reads: CASSPGFRDQETQYF. CDR3 in DNA: TGTGCCAGCAGTCCCGGTTTTCGAGACCAAGAGACCCAGTACTTC.

This clonotype was found a few times. The chain couples TRBV7-2 to TRBJ1-2; D call uncertain. Trimming shortened V by 5 bases and J by 6 bases, and 16 bases separated the two germline ends. Germline V gene lookup returns CDR1 SGHTA and CDR2 FQGNSA. The CDR3 is 14 residues long. CDR3 nucleotides: TGTGCCAGCAGCGCCGTGGTGGAGGAAGATGGCTACACCTTC. Protein product: CASSAVVEEDGYTF.

This sequence joins TRBV12-3 or TRBV12-4 and TRBJ2-1; 8 bases align to TRBD1. There are 16 residues in the CDR3. V gave up 5 bases and J gave up 0 bases; unmatched junction bases: 6. The CDR3 DNA sequence: TGTGCCAGCAGTGGGACGGACAGGGCCTCCTACAATGAGCAGTTCTTC. It codes for CASSGTDRASYNEQFF.

This clonotype was counted at least ten times. This chain joins TRBV12-3 or TRBV12-4 and TRBJ1-2; perhaps TRBD1 as D (6 bases). The CDR3 length is 14 residues. V shed 6 bases and J shed 4 bases, with 15 bases lying between them. The CDR3 DNA reads TGTGCCAGCAGCCCATTCAACAGGGTCTATGGCTACACCTTC. Its protein product is CASSPFNRVYGYTF.

This clonotype was seen at least ten times. V usage is TRBV12-3 or TRBV12-4 and J usage is TRBJ2-5; D not certain. The ends were cut back, 6 bases at V and 5 bases at J, with 16 bases in the middle. This CDR3 is built from 14 residues. CDR3 loop: CASSRVGVQETQYF. CDR3 nucleotide sequence: TGTGCCAGCAGCCGTGTTGGGGTACAGGAGACCCAGTACTTC.

The CDR3 region is CASSSTSHSYNEQFF. The CDR3 region has the DNA TGTGCCAGCTCATCGACTAGCCACTCCTACAATGAGCAGTTCTTC. This chain connects TRBV18 to TRBJ2-1; 7 nucleotides match TRBD2. Germline CDR1 reads KGHSH; CDR2 reads LQKENI. This CDR3 spans 15 amino acids. V lost 5 bases and J lost 0; bases outside the gene matches: 4.

CDR3 region: CASRGQRMEGEKLFF. The CDR3 DNA follows: TGTGCCAGCAGAGGACAGAGAATGGAGGGTGAAAAACTGTTTTTT. The chain employs TRBV12-3 or TRBV12-4 and TRBJ1-4; TRBD1 might be the D (6 bases). The V gene lost 6 bases and the J gene lost 7 bases, with 18 bases spanning the gap. This CDR3 has 15 amino acids.

The chain is built from TRBV2 and TRBJ1-2, with a weak D call TRBD1 (6 bases). The CDR3 loop spans 14 amino acids. V lost 2 bases and J 5 bases, leaving 12 bases between the germline ends. Germline CDR1 is SNHLY and CDR2 is FYNNEI. The DNA of the CDR3 is TGTGCCAGCAGTGAAATCACAGGGAGGTATGGCTACACCTTC. Translated: CASSEITGRYGYTF.

This chain links TRBV7-8 with TRBJ2-3; 8 nucleotides line up with TRBD2. There are 16 residues in the CDR3. V was pared by 2 bases and J by 6 bases, with 10 bases of the junction left unmatched. Germline CDR1 SGHVS, CDR2 FQNEAQ. This CDR3 reads CASSLNDGGAGDTQYF. The CDR3 nucleotides read TGTGCCAGCAGCTTAAATGACGGGGGGGCAGGTGATACGCAGTATTTT.

In DNA, the CDR3 is TGCGCCAGCAGCGTCAGGGGGGAGCAGTACGTC. This encodes CASSVRGEQYV. This chain uses TRBV5-1 with TRBJ2-7, with 7 bases fitting TRBD1. The CDR3 contains 11 residues. The junction had 2 bases not matched to a gene; V was cut back by 4 bases and J by 7 bases. From germline, CDR1 is SGHRS and CDR2 YFSETQ.

The V and J genes are TRBV9 and TRBJ1-2; D is unclear. Germline V gives CDR1 SGDLS, CDR2 YYNGEE. This CDR3 comprises 13 residues. Trimming removed 4 bases from V and 4 bases from J, with 11 bases in between. For the CDR3, the DNA is TGTGCCAGCAGCTCAGAGGCAGTCTATGGCTACACCTTC. This translates into CASSSEAVYGYTF.

V is TRBV4-1 and J is TRBJ2-7; 9 bases are a match to TRBD2. The CDR3 contains 15 residues. Germline CDR1 is MGHRA and CDR2 is YSYEKL. V lost 4 bases, J lost 3 bases, and 7 bases stayed unmatched. CDR3 DNA: TGCGCCAGCAGCCGAACAGCGGGGGGCCACTACGAGCAGTACTTC. Its protein is CASSRTAGGHYEQYF.